Below are 31 T cell receptor beta chains sequenced from a single sample in a study of regulatory T cells in long-lasting Graves disease. Time point described: persistent/refractory GD, antithyroid drugs over 5 years with positive TRAb. Extracted RNA from PBMCs served as the source of the TCR library. Building of the TCR beta libraries involved iRepertoire HTBI primers and Arm-PCR of CDR3 regions. Via MiXCR, TCRdb re-called the multiplex PCR reads, giving one row per CDR3 protein. Counted here are about 290,000 distinct CDR3 sequences, roughly 21% occurring once; the ten biggest clones make up roughly three fifths. The input for sequencing was peripheral blood mononuclear cells (PBMCs), taken when the disease was refractory, from a patient treated with antithyroid drugs. These receptors were taken from a female donor with Graves disease.

In this sample, this clonotype turned up a few times. The chain couples TRBV6-9 to TRBJ2-2; D is tentatively TRBD1 or TRBD2 (5 bases each). Trimming pared 3 bases from V and 3 bases from J, leaving 8 bases between. This CDR3 is 14 amino acids long. The germline gives CDR1 MNHGY, CDR2 SVAAGI. The CDR3 region has the DNA TGTGCCAGCAGTTACGGGGCCGACACCGGGGAGCTGTTTTTT. Translation: CASSYGADTGELFF.

The chain uses TRBV10-3 and TRBJ1-4, with D perhaps matching TRBD1 (5 bases). Germline V lookup: CDR1 ENHRY, CDR2 SYGVKD. Trimming took 3 bases from V and 8 from J, leaving 10 bases between them. The CDR3 runs to 13 residues. The CDR3 loop is CAISDRVEEKLFF. The CDR3 nucleotides are TGTGCCATCAGTGACAGGGTGGAGGAAAAACTGTTTTTT.

This clonotype is a singleton in its sample. This may arise from a read error, as a much more abundant clone is one base away. The gene calls are TRBV10-2 and TRBJ1-2; a possible D gene is TRBD1 (5 bases). This CDR3 spans 14 amino acids. In germline, CDR1 is WSHSY, CDR2 SAAADI. CDR3 DNA: TGCGCCAGCAGTGAAACAGGAACAAACTATGGCCACACCTTC. Translation: CASSETGTNYGHTF.

The chain is built from TRBV11-2 and TRBJ2-7, with D uncertain. The V and J ends lost 6 bases and 6 bases respectively, with 24 bases between them. The CDR3 loop spans 16 amino acids. Germline assignment: CDR1 SGHAT and CDR2 FQNNGV. The CDR3 DNA follows: TGTGCCAGCAGTCCCCCGAAAGGAACAGCCCCGTTCGAGCAGTACTTC. Protein product: CASSPPKGTAPFEQYF.

This clonotype was seen a handful of times. Sequence at one end of the junction differs from germline and may be a read error. The chain is built from TRBV7-2 and TRBJ2-5; perhaps TRBD2 as D (6 bases). The CDR3 has 15 amino acids. Germline CDR1 SGHTA, CDR2 FQGNSA. CDR3 protein: CASSQISGLQETPYF. CDR3 DNA: TGTGCCAGCAGCCAGATATCGGGACTCCAAGAGACCCCGTACTTC.

In its sample, this clonotype was seen many times. This chain joins TRBV29-1 and TRBJ1-2; a possible D gene is TRBD1 (5 bases). CDR3 length: 13 residues. CDR1 and CDR2 (germline): SQVTM, ANQGSEA. V lost 6 bases to trimming and J lost 8 bases, with 19 bases between them. This CDR3 reads CSVVDGRQGGYTF. CDR3 nucleotides: TGCAGCGTCGTGGACGGACGTCAGGGCGGCTACACCTTC.

At least ten counts were recorded for this clonotype. J is TRBJ1-2 and V is TRBV6-1; 9 bases map to TRBD1. Germline CDR1 and CDR2: MNHNS and SASEGT. The CDR3 is made up of 13 amino acids. The junction had 7 bases not matched to a gene; V was cut back by 6 bases and J by 8 bases. The CDR3 nucleotides read TGTGCCAGCAGAAGCGACAGGGGGAGAGGCTACACCTTC. It encodes CASRSDRGRGYTF.

This clonotype was seen at least ten times. The J gene is TRBJ1-2, the V gene TRBV6-2 or TRBV6-3; D might be TRBD1 (6 bases). This CDR3 has 18 residues. Trimming took off 0 bases at V and 0 bases at J, with 17 bases between the two ends. Per germline, CDR1 MNHEY and CDR2 SVGEGT. The CDR3: CASSYSITGRHANYGYTF. The CDR3 DNA reads as TGTGCCAGCAGTTACTCGATTACAGGGAGACATGCTAACTATGGCTACACCTTC.

This clonotype occurred a few times. The chain combines TRBV30 with TRBJ2-7; D perhaps matches TRBD1 (5 bases). There are 13 residues in the CDR3. Trimming took off 4 bases at V and 6 bases at J, with 16 bases between the two ends. Germline CDR1 reads GTSNPN; CDR2 reads SVGIG (reference sequence). In DNA form, the CDR3 reads TGTGCCTGGAAGACGCAGGGTTATGGCGAGCAGTACTTC. It specifies CAWKTQGYGEQYF.

This clonotype was counted a few times. CDR3 sequence: CATSRDRGDEQYF. The CDR3 DNA is TGTGCCACCTCTCGGGACAGGGGCGACGAGCAGTACTTC. V and J are TRBV2 and TRBJ2-7, with 10 positions matching TRBD1. The J segment lost 5 bases and the V segment lost 10 bases, leaving 8 bases of the junction unmatched. The CDR3 is 13 amino acids. Germline-derived CDR1 and CDR2 are SNHLY and FYNNEI.

The chain uses TRBV7-9 and TRBJ2-2; D unclear. Germline loops: CDR1 SEHNR, CDR2 FQNEAQ (reference sequence). Between the trimmed V and J ends, which lost 3 bases and 7 bases, there was a span of 6 bases. There are 12 residues in the CDR3. The CDR3 nucleotides read TGTGCCAGCAGCTTGGATGACGGGGAGCTGTTTTTT. Translation gives CASSLDDGELFF. The whole variable domain, remainder taken from reference TRBV7-9 and TRBJ2-2, is DTGVSQNPRHKITKRGQNVTFRCDPISEHNRLYWYRQTLGQGPEFLTYFQNEAQLEKSRLLSDRFSAERPKGSFSTLEIQRTEQGDSAMYLCASSLDDGELFFGEGSRLTVL.

This clonotype has just a few counts. The chain is built from TRBV19 and TRBJ2-1; D is undetermined. The germline CDR1 and CDR2 sequences are LNHDA and SQIVND (reference sequence). This CDR3 spans 12 amino acids. V was shortened by 10 bases and J by 5 bases, with 12 bases between the two germline ends. The CDR3 here is CATQLGNNEQFF. The CDR3 DNA sequence: TGTGCCACCCAATTAGGGAACAATGAGCAGTTCTTC.

This clonotype was seen many times. CDR3 coding DNA: TGTGCCAGCTCACCTATGGGACTCTACGAGCAGTACTTC. The encoded protein is CASSPMGLYEQYF. The chain carries TRBV18 and TRBJ2-7, with a possible D match to TRBD2 (6 bases). Trimming shortened V by 3 bases and J by 3 bases, and 9 bases separated the two germline ends. This CDR3 has 13 residues. Germline loops: CDR1 KGHSH, CDR2 LQKENI.

The gene calls are TRBV9 and TRBJ1-1; TRBD1 matches at 7 bases. With V trimmed by 4 bases and J by 0 bases, 9 bases remained unmatched. CDR1 is SGDLS, CDR2 YYNGEE, per germline. This CDR3 is 16 amino acids long. The CDR3 DNA is TGTGCCAGCAGCCCGACCGGGACAGTAATGAACACTGAAGCTTTCTTT. The encoded protein is CASSPTGTVMNTEAFF.

This clonotype has just a few counts. This rearrangement joins TRBV24-1 to TRBJ2-2; D is undetermined. The CDR3 runs 15 residues. Germline V gives CDR1 KGHDR, CDR2 SFDVKD. Trimming shortened V by 3 bases and J by 4 bases, and 11 bases separated the two germline ends. The CDR3 here is CATSDLAVGTGELFF. The CDR3 region has the DNA TGTGCCACCAGTGATCTTGCAGTGGGCACCGGGGAGCTGTTTTTT.

This clonotype was seen ten or more times. This chain uses TRBV6-5 with TRBJ2-5; D is undetermined. There are 14 residues in the CDR3. Germline loops: CDR1 MNHEY, CDR2 SVGAGI. V lost 0 bases to trimming and J lost 5 bases, with 10 bases between them. This CDR3 is CASSYSGPWETQYF. The CDR3 nucleotides are TGTGCCAGCAGTTACTCCGGTCCTTGGGAGACCCAGTACTTC.

This clonotype was seen only a few times. The CDR3 region has the DNA TGTGCCAGCAGTGTGAGAGTTAGCTCCTACGAGCAGTACTTC. This sequence encodes CASSVRVSSYEQYF. The chain has TRBV6-1 and TRBJ2-7; D is ambiguous. The CDR3 runs 14 residues. Trimming pared 4 bases from V and 0 bases from J, leaving 10 bases between. Germline lookup yields CDR1 MNHNS and CDR2 SASEGT.

This clonotype was seen more than once but under ten times. The chain employs TRBV11-2 and TRBJ2-3, with 10 bases lining up with TRBD2. V gave up 8 bases and J gave up 4 bases; unmatched junction bases: 9. This CDR3 has 15 residues. Germline CDR1 SGHAT, CDR2 FQNNGV. In nucleotides, the CDR3 is TGTGCCAGCTGCCTAACAGCGGGAGGGCCAGATACGCAGTATTTT. Its translation is CASCLTAGGPDTQYF.

The chain carries TRBV20-1 and TRBJ2-5, with 8 bases identical to TRBD1. Per the germline V gene, CDR1 is DFQATT and CDR2 is SNEGSKA (reference sequence). This CDR3 comprises 12 residues. The CDR3, as DNA: TGCAGCGCGAACAGGGGGCAAGAGACCCAGTACTTC. Translating it yields CSANRGQETQYF.

Turning to this clonotype: Possible read error: a much larger clone is one base away. The rearrangement links TRBV29-1 to TRBJ1-4; TRBD1 matches 7 bases. The CDR3 length is 15 residues. Germline V gene lookup returns CDR1 SQVTM and CDR2 ANQGSEA. The J segment lost 8 bases and the V segment lost 6 bases, leaving 15 bases of the junction unmatched. The CDR3 DNA reads as TGCAGCGTGGTGGTTCGCAACAGGGGTAACGAAAAACTGTTTTTT. It is translated as CSVVVRNRGNEKLFF. Full variable domain (missing parts from reference TRBV29-1 and TRBJ1-4): SAVISQKPSRDICQRGTSLTIQCQVDSQVTMMFWYRQQPGQSLTLIATANQGSEATYESGFVIDKFPISRPNLTFSTLTVSNMSPEDSSIYLCSVVVRNRGNEKLFFGSGTQLSVL.

The chain couples TRBV9 to TRBJ2-5; D tentatively reads TRBD1 or TRBD2 (6 bases each). Deletions cut 2 bases from V and 4 bases from J, with 12 bases between. The length of the CDR3 is 14 residues. The germline gives CDR1 SGDLS, CDR2 YYNGEE. CDR3 nucleotide sequence: TGTGCCAGCAGCGTGGGGGGCACGCGAGAGACCCAGTACTTC. Residues: CASSVGGTRETQYF. The whole variable domain, filled in from reference TRBV9 and TRBJ2-5, reads DSGVTQTPKHLITATGQRVTLRCSPRSGDLSVYWYQQSLDQGLQFLIQYYNGEERAKGNILERFSAQQFPDLHSELNLSSLELGDSALYFCASSVGGTRETQYFGPGTRLLVL.

V is TRBV4-1 and J is TRBJ1-1; 7 bases match TRBD1. V lost 2 bases and J lost 11; bases outside the gene matches: 14. CDR1 and CDR2 (germline): MGHRA, YSYEKL. The CDR3 extends over 15 amino acids. CDR3 protein: CASSQPIEPIQGAFF. The CDR3 DNA is TGCGCCAGCAGCCAACCCATCGAACCGATACAGGGGGCTTTCTTT.

This clonotype was found many times. The chain combines TRBV2 with TRBJ2-7; the D gene is possibly TRBD1 (6 bases). Germline lookup yields CDR1 SNHLY and CDR2 FYNNEI. Deletions cut 5 bases from V and 3 bases from J, with 11 bases between. This CDR3 has 13 amino acids. The CDR3 region is CASSKGDYYEQYF. CDR3 nucleotides: TGTGCCAGCAGTAAGGGGGATTACTACGAGCAGTACTTC. Together with reference TRBV2 and TRBJ2-7, the CDR3 gives the full variable domain: EPEVTQTPSHQVTQMGQEVILRCVPISNHLYFYWYRQILGQKVEFLVSFYNNEISEKSEIFDDQFSVERPDGSNFTLKIRSTKLEDSAMYFCASSKGDYYEQYFGPGTRLTVT.

This clonotype was counted ten times or more. V is TRBV6-2 or TRBV6-3 and J is TRBJ2-7; D possibly corresponds to TRBD2 (7 bases). The CDR3 runs 14 residues. With 4 bases removed from V and 3 bases from J, the gap between germline ends came to 13 bases. Germline CDR1 is MNHEY and CDR2 is SVGEGT. The CDR3 here is CASSWGGHNYEQYF. The CDR3 region has the DNA TGTGCCAGCAGTTGGGGGGGGCATAACTACGAGCAGTACTTC.

This clonotype was seen at least ten times. The CDR3 DNA reads as TGTGCCACCAGTGATCCGGACAATGGCTACACCTTC. Translating it yields CATSDPDNGYTF. This chain connects TRBV24-1 to TRBJ1-2, with D perhaps matching TRBD1 (5 bases). CDR3 length: 12 amino acids. Trimming cost V 3 bases and J 6 bases, with 7 bases left between them. Germline V CDR1 and CDR2: KGHDR, SFDVKD.

The sample holds one count of this clonotype. The CDR3 protein is CASSGPANTDTQYF. CDR3 sequence (DNA): TGTGCCAGCAGCGGCCCAGCGAACACAGATACGCAGTATTTT. V is TRBV7-2 and J is TRBJ2-3, with unresolved D. The CDR3 sequence is 14 residues long. V shed 5 bases and J shed 2 bases, with 11 bases lying between them. Germline loops: CDR1 SGHTA, CDR2 FQGNSA.

This clonotype was counted between two and nine times. The J gene is TRBJ1-4, the V gene TRBV10-3, with D hard to call. The germline V and J ends were trimmed by 5 bases and 1 base, with 8 bases remaining between them. The V gene's germline CDR1 is ENHRY and CDR2 SYGVKD. CDR3 length: 14 amino acids. The DNA of the CDR3 is TGTGCCATCAGTCAACACATAACTAATGAAAAACTGTTTTTT. Amino acid sequence: CAISQHITNEKLFF.

The gene calls are TRBV28 and TRBJ2-2, with D perhaps given as TRBD1 or TRBD2 (5 bases each). CDR3 length equals 14 residues. The V gene's germline CDR1 is MDHEN and CDR2 SYDVKM. Trimming took off 6 bases at V and 0 bases at J, with 8 bases between the two ends. CDR3 protein: CASSGTTNTGELFF. The CDR3, as DNA: TGTGCCAGCAGCGGGACCACGAACACCGGGGAGCTGTTTTTT.

This clonotype was observed many times. The chain is built from TRBV2 and TRBJ1-4; weak D call: TRBD1 (6 bases). V shed 2 bases and J shed 8 bases, with 21 bases lying between them. Germline loops: CDR1 SNHLY, CDR2 FYNNEI. The CDR3 is 17 residues long. The CDR3, as DNA: TGTGCCAGCAGTGAACAGCAACCCACAGGGCCCGGGGAAAAACTGTTTTTT. Encoded protein: CASSEQQPTGPGEKLFF.

As DNA, the CDR3 is TGTGCCAGCAGTTTGCCCGGGACAGGGCGCGTGGCCGGGGAGCTGTTTTTT. Translated: CASSLPGTGRVAGELFF. This chain links TRBV28 with TRBJ2-2, with TRBD1 matching 9 bases. V lost 3 bases, J lost 6 bases, and 11 bases stayed unmatched. This CDR3 comprises 17 residues. Germline lookup yields CDR1 MDHEN and CDR2 SYDVKM.

Remarks on this clonotype: A read error may explain this, as a much larger clone is one base away. The gene calls are TRBV5-1 and TRBJ1-1, with D unresolved. Germline V lookup: CDR1 SGHRS, CDR2 YFSETQ. CDR3 length: 14 amino acids. CDR3 sequence: CASSLSTVNAEAFF. The CDR3 DNA is TGCGCCAGCAGCTTGTCAACAGTGAACGCTGAAGCTTTCTTT.